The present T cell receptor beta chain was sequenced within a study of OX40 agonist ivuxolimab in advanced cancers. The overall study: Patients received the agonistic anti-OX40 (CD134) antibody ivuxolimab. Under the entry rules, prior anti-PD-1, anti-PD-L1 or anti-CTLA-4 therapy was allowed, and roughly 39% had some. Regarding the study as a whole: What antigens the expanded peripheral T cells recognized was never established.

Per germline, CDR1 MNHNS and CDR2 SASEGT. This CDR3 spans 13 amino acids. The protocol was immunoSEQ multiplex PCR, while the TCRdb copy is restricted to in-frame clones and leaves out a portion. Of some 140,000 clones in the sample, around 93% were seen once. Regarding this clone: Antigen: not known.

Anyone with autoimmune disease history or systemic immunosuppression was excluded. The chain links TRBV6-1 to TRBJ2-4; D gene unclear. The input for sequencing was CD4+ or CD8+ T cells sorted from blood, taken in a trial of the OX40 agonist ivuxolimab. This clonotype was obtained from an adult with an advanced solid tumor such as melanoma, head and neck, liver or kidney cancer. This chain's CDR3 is CALRAGLENIQYF. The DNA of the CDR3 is TGTGCTCTTCGGGCCGGCCTTGAAAACATTCAGTACTTC.